Following are 3 T cell receptor beta chains from one sample sequenced in a study of blood T cell repertoires in COVID-19. Clones were read by immunoSEQ multiplex PCR, and TCRdb kept only the in-frame ones, dropping some. This repertoire shows approximately 260,000 clones, roughly 90% found once; its top ten account for around 6%. The sample was PBMCs or T cells enriched from blood (not recorded which). The source is a woman aged 25 to 39 with acute COVID-19.

The chain employs TRBV6-5 and TRBJ1-1; D gene unclear. CDR1 MNHEY and CDR2 SVGAGI come from the germline V gene. CDR3 size: 13 residues. V gave up 8 bases and J gave up 3 bases, with 13 bases separating them. The CDR3 loop reads CASSTRLDTEAFF. CDR3 nucleotides: TGTGCCAGCTCGACTCGACTGGACACTGAAGCTTTCTTT.

This chain connects TRBV5-1 to TRBJ1-5; D uncertain. Germline values: CDR1 SGHRS, CDR2 YFSETQ. The CDR3 covers 13 residues. V lost 1 base and J 4 bases, leaving 6 bases between the germline ends. CDR3 bases: TGCGCCAGCAGCTTGCGGGAGAATCAGCCCCAGCATTTT. Translation: CASSLRENQPQHF.

V usage is TRBV7-8 and J usage is TRBJ2-5, with TRBD1 matching over 9 bases. This CDR3 comprises 16 residues. Germline V gene sequence: CDR1 SGHVS, CDR2 FQNEAQ. V lost 4 bases, J lost 4 bases, and 10 bases stayed unmatched. The CDR3 is CASSSRPLDRGETQYF. CDR3 in DNA: TGTGCCAGCAGCTCCCGACCTTTGGACAGGGGAGAGACCCAGTACTTC.